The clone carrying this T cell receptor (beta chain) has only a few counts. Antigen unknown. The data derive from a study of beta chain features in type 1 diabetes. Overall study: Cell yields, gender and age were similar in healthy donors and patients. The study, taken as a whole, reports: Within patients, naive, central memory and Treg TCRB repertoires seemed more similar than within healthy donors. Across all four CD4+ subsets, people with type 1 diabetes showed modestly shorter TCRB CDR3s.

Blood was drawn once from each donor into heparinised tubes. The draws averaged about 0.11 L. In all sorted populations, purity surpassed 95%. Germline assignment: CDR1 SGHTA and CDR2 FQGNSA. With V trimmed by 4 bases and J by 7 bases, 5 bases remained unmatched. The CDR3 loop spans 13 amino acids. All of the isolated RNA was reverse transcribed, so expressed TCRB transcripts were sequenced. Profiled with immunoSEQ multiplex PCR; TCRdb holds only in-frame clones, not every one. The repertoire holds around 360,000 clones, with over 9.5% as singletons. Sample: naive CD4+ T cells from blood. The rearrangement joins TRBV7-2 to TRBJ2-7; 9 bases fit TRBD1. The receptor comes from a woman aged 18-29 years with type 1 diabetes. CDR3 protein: CASSSGQGFEQYF. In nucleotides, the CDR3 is TGTGCCAGCAGCTCAGGACAGGGGTTTGAGCAGTACTTC.